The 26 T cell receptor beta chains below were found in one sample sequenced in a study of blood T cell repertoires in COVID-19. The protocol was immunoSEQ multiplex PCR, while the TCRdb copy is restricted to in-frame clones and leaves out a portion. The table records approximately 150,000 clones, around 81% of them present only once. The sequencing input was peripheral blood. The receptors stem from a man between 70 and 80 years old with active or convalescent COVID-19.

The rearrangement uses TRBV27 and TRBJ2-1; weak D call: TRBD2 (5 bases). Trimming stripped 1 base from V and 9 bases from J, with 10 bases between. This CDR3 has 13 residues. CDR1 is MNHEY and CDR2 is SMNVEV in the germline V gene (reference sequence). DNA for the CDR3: TGTGCCAGCAGTTTATACTGGGAGCGTGAGCAGTTCTTC. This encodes CASSLYWEREQFF.

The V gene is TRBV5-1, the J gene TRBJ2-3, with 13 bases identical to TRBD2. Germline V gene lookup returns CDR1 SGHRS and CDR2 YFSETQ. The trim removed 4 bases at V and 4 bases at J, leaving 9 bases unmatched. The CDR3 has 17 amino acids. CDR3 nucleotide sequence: TGCGCCAGCAGCCCGCTACTAGCGGGAGGGCCCTCAGATACGCAGTATTTT. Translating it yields CASSPLLAGGPSDTQYF.

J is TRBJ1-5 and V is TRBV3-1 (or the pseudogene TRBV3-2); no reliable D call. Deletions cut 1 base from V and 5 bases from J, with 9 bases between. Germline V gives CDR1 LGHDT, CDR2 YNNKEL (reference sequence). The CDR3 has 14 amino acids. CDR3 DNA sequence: TGTGCCAGCAGCCAAGTCGTTGGAGATCAGCCCCAGCATTTT. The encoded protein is CASSQVVGDQPQHF.

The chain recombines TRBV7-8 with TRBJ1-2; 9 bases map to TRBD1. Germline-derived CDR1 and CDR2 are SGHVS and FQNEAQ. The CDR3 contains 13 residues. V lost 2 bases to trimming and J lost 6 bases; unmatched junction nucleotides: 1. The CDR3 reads CASSLTGGDGYTF. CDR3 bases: TGTGCCAGCAGCTTAACAGGGGGCGATGGCTACACCTTC.

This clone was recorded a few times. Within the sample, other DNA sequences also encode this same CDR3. The CDR3 sequence is CASSLTTSNTGELFF. The CDR3 nucleotides read TGTGCCAGCAGCTTAACGACATCGAACACCGGGGAGCTGTTTTTT. V gene TRBV7-3 combines with J gene TRBJ2-2, with D uncertain. From germline, CDR1 is SGHTA and CDR2 FQGTGA. The CDR3 length is 15 residues. Trimming stripped 0 bases from V and 0 bases from J, with 5 bases between.

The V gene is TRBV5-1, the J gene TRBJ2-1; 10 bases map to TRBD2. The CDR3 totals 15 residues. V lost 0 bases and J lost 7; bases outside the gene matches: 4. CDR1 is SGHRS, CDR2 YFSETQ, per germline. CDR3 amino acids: CASSLASGRSNEQFF. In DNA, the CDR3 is TGCGCCAGCAGCTTGGCTAGCGGGAGATCTAATGAGCAGTTCTTC.

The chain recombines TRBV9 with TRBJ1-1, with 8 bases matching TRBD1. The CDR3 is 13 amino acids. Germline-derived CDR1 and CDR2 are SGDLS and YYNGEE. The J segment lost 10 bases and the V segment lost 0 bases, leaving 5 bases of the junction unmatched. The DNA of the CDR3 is TGTGCCAGCAGCGTAGCACAGGGGGGGCGAGCTTTCTTT. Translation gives CASSVAQGGRAFF.

This chain's CDR3 is CATSDSGTVTDTQYF. In nucleotides, the CDR3 is TGTGCCACCAGTGATTCCGGGACAGTCACAGATACGCAGTATTTT. The chain links TRBV24-1 to TRBJ2-3, with 7 bases matching TRBD1. Germline CDR1 and CDR2: KGHDR and SFDVKD. This CDR3 has 15 residues. V was clipped by 2 bases and J by 2 bases; unmatched bases: 3.

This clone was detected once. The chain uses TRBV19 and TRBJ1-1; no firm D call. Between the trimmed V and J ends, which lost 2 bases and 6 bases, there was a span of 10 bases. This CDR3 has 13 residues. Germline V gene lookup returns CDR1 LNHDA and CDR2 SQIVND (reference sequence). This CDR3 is CASSIRLAPEAFF. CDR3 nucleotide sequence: TGTGCCAGTAGTATACGGTTAGCTCCTGAAGCTTTCTTT.

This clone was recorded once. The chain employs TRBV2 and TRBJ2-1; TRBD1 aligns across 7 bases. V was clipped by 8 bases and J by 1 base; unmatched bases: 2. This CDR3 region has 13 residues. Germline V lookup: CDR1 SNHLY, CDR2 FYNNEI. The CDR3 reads CASGGQSYNEQFF. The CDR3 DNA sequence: TGTGCCAGCGGGGGACAGTCCTACAATGAGCAGTTCTTC.

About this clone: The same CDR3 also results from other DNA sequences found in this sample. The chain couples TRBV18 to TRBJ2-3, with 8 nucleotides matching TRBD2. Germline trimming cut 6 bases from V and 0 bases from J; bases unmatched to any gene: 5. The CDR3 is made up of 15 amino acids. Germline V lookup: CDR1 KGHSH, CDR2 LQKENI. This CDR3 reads CASSPGLASTDTQYF. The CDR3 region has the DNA TGTGCCAGCTCCCCTGGACTAGCTAGCACAGATACGCAGTATTTT.

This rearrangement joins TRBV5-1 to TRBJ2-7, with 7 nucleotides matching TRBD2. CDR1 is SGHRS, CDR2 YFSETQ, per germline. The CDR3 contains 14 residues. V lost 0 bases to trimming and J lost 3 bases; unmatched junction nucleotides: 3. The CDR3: CASSLEAGLYEQYF. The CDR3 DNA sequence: TGCGCCAGCAGCTTGGAAGCGGGGCTCTACGAGCAGTACTTC.

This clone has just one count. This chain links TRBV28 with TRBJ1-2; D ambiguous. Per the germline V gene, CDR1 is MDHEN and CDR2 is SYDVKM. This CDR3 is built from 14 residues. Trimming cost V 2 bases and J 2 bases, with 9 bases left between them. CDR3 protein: CASSLDGRNYGYTF. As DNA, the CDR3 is TGTGCCAGCAGTTTAGACGGCAGGAACTATGGCTACACCTTC.

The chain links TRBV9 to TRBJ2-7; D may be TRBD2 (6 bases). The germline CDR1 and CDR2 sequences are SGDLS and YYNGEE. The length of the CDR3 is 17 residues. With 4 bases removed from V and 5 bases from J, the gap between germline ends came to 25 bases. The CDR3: CASSPRGTRLETNEQYF. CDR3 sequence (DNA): TGTGCCAGCAGCCCACGGGGGACGAGACTAGAGACTAACGAGCAGTACTTC.

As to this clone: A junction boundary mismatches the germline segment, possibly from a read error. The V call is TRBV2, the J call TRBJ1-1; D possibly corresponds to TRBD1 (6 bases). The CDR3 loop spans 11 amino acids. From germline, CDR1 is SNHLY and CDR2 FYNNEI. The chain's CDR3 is CASNQGVRGYF. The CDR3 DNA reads TGTGCCAGCAACCAGGGAGTCAGGGGTTACTTT.

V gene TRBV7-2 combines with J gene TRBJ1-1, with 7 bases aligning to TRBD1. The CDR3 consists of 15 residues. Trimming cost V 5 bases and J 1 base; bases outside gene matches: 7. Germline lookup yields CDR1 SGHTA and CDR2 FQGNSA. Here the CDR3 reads CASSPTGVSNTEAFF. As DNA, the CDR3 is TGTGCCAGCAGCCCCACAGGGGTCTCGAACACTGAAGCTTTCTTT.

CDR3 nucleotides: TGTGCCAGCAGTCCCCGGGGGGTTAGCAATCAGCCCCAGCATTTT. It encodes CASSPRGVSNQPQHF. This sequence joins TRBV6-5 and TRBJ1-5; possible D gene TRBD1, 5 bases. Germline V gene sequence: CDR1 MNHEY, CDR2 SVGAGI. Between the trimmed V and J ends, which lost 5 bases and 0 bases, there was a span of 11 bases. The CDR3 is made up of 15 amino acids.

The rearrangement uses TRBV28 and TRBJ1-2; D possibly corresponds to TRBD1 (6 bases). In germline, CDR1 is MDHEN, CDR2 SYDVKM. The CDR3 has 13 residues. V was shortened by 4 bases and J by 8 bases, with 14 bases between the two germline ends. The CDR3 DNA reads TGTGCCAGCAGTTCCTCGGACAGAAGAGGCTACACCTTC. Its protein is CASSSSDRRGYTF.

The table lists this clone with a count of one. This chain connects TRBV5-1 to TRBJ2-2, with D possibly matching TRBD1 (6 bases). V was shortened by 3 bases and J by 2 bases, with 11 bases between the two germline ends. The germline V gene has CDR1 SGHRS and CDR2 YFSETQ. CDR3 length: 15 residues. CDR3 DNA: TGCGCCAGCAGCTCACAGGGCGCAAACACCGGGGAGCTGTTTTTT. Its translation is CASSSQGANTGELFF.

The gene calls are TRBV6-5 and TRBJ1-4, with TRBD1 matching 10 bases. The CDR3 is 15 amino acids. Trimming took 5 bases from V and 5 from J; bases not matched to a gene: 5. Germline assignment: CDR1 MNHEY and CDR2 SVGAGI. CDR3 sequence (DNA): TGTGCCAGCAGTCGCCGGGACAGGGGAAATGAAAAACTGTTTTTT. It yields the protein CASSRRDRGNEKLFF.

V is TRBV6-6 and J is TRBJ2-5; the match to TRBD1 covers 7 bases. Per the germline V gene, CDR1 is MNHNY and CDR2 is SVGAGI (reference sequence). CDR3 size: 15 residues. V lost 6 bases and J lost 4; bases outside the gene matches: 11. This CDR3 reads CASRSTGDGGETQYF. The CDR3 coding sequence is TGTGCCAGCAGGTCAACAGGGGATGGGGGAGAGACCCAGTACTTC.

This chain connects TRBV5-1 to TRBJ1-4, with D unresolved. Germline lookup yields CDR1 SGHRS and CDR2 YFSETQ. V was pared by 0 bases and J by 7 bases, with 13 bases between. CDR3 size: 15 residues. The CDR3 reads CASSLVGQRGEKLFF. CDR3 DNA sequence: TGCGCCAGCAGCTTGGTAGGCCAACGGGGTGAAAAACTGTTTTTT.

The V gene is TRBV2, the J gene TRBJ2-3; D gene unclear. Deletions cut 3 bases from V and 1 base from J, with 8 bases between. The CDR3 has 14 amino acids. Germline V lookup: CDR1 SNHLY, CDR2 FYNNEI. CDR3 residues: CASSERPRTDTQYF. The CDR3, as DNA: TGTGCCAGCAGTGAGCGGCCACGCACAGATACGCAGTATTTT.

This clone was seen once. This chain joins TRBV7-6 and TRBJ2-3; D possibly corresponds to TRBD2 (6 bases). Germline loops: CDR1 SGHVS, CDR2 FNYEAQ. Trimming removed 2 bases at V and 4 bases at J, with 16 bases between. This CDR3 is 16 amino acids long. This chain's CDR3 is CASSLLSGDSADTQYF. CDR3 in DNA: TGTGCCAGCAGCTTACTTTCGGGAGATTCGGCAGATACGCAGTATTTT.

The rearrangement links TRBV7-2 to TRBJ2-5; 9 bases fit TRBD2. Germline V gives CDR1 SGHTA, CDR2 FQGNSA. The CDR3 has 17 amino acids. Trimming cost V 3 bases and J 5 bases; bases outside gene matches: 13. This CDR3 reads CASSFMASGGPGETQYF. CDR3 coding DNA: TGTGCCAGCAGCTTTATGGCAAGCGGGGGGCCAGGGGAGACCCAGTACTTC.

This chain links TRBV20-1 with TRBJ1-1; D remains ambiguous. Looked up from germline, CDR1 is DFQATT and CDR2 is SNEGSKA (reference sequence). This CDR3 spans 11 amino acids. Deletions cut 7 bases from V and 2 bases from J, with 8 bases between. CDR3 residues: CSGEDNTEAFF. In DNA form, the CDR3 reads TGCAGTGGGGAGGACAACACTGAAGCTTTCTTT.